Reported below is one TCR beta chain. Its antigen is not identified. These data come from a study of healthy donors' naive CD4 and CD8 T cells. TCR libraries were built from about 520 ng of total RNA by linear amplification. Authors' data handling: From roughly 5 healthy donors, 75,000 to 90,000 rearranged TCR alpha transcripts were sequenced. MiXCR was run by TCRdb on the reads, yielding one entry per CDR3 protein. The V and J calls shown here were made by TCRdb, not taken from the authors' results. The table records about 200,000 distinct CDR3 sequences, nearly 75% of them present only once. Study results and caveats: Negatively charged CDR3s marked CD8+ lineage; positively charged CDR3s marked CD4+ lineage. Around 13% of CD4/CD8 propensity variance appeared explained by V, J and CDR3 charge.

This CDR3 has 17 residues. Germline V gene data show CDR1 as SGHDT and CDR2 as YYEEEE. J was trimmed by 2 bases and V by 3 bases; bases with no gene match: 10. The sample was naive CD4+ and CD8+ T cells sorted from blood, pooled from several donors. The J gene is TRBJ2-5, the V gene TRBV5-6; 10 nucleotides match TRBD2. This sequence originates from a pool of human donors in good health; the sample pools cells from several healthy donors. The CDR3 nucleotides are TGTGCCAGCAGCTGGCGGCTAGCGGGAGCTCTACAAGAGACCCAGTACTTC. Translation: CASSWRLAGALQETQYF.